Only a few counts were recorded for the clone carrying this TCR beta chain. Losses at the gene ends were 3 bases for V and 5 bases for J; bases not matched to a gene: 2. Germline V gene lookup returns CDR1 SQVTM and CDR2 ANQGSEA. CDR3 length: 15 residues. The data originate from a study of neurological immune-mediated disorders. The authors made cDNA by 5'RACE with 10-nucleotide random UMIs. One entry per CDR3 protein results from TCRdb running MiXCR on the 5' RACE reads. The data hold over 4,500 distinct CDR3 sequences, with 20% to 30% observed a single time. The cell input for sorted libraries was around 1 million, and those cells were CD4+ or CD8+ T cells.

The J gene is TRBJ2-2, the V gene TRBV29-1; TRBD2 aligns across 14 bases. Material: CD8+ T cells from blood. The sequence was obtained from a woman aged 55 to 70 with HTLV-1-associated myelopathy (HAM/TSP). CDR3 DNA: TGCAGCGTTGATGGGACTAGCGGGAGTACCGGGGAGCTGTTTTTT. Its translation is CSVDGTSGSTGELFF.